The present TCR beta chain was sequenced within a study of blood T cell repertoires in COVID-19. Study in general: Spain, Italy and the United States supplied samples that represented acute and convalescent COVID-19. From T cells, B-cell-depleted T cells, or PBMCs came the material, which was cDNA or gDNA.

The junction had 13 bases not matched to a gene; V was cut back by 6 bases and J by 0 bases. CDR1 LNHDA and CDR2 SQIVND come from the germline V gene (reference sequence). The CDR3 spans 17 residues. Authors' analysis steps: Cell counts per sample came from amplifying reference gene primers. Measured with immunoSEQ multiplex PCR; TCRdb has only the in-frame clones, and not every one. The DNA gave D and trimming, while V, J and clone size come from that table. Among approximately 140,000 clones listed, approximately 80% were seen once. The rearrangement uses TRBV19 and TRBJ1-2; 7 nucleotides line up with TRBD1. Sequencing was carried out using peripheral blood. This clonotype was sampled from a human donor in a cohort sampled during active COVID-19. CDR3 protein: CASSMRGTGEPNYGYTF. The CDR3, as DNA: TGTGCCAGTAGCATGCGGGGCACAGGGGAACCTAACTATGGCTACACCTTC.